This TCR beta chain was recovered during a study of blood T cell repertoires in COVID-19 (dated by TCRdb to the early 2020s). Some background on the complete study: The collaborator samples originated in the United States, Italy and Spain and spanned the acute and convalescent phases of COVID-19. The material from the prospective study consisted of cDNA or gDNA derived from T cells, B-cell-depleted T cells, or PBMCs. The dataset comprised deeply sampled blood TCRbeta repertoires from subjects exposed to, actively infected with, or recovered from COVID-19. A freely available public database, intended as a resource for researchers studying the immune response to SARS-CoV-2, is where the repertoires were released. Samples were obtained from the ongoing ImmuneRACE study (first 160 participants) and from over 1,000 subjects provided by 6 global collaborators. The sample metadata nearly always contained a de-identified subject ID, COVID-19 status, age in years and sex. Where HLA class I and class II types were available, the types were taken from metadata supplied by the sample provider, not from assay-based typing.

In the prospective study, participants were about 18 to 100 years old, resided in fewer than 25 geographic areas of the United States, and were enrolled through a virtual design. In the prospective study, participants were assigned to cohorts based on the clinical history participants reported in a screening survey and a study questionnaire. Exposed participants had been in contact, within 2 weeks of entering the study, with a person who had a PCR-confirmed or clinician-diagnosed case of COVID-19. Each participant in the prospective study had whole blood, serum and a nasopharyngeal or oropharyngeal swab collected by mobile phlebotomists. Participants in the prospective study had the option to provide additional blood draws and questionnaires over a roughly 2-month period. Prospective study blood samples were shipped either frozen or at room temperature before DNA extraction. TCRbeta CDR3 regions were amplified from genomic DNA by means of the immunoSEQ Assay, a bias-controlled multiplex PCR. The original methods were these. Nucleated cell counts per sample were estimated from amplification of reference gene primers within the assay. Sequence reads were collapsed and filtered to measure the absolute abundance of every unique TCRbeta CDR3 rearrangement. For each sample, productive Simpson clonality was calculated as the square root of Simpson's diversity index across productive rearrangements. TCRdb's version of the immuneACCESS table is confined to in-frame rearrangements and falls short of the full clone set. An unresolved V gene accounts for under half of the shortfall where checked; the remainder is of unknown origin. D and trimming come from the DNA, and the V and J calls and clone size come from that table. Recorded for this sample are a few hundred thousand clones; roughly 85% of them occurred a single time. More than 6.5% of the sample comes from the top ten.

This clone was counted at least ten times. What this receptor recognizes is not known. No base quality values were provided; no much bigger clone lies one nucleotide off. Study-wide conclusions, independent of this receptor: How much clinical and demographic metadata was included differed by source and by participant, and the metadata was provided uncurated.

The CDR3 runs 14 residues from the cysteine to the phenylalanine. Only CDR3 DNA is held: 42 bases, read in frame from base 1. For this chain, trimming is 5 bases at the V end and 7 bases at the J end, and the number of junction bases without a gene match is 9. CDR1 is given as SGHTA and CDR2 as FQGNSA, both from the germline V gene. This receptor was taken from a woman in her fifties or sixties who had been exposed to COVID-19. The chain employs TRBV7-2 and TRBJ2-5, and 8 bases in between align with TRBD2. Sequencing was carried out using PBMCs or T cells enriched from blood (not recorded which). Here the CDR3 is given as CASSLTSGGGTQYF. The sequenced DNA: TGTGCCAGCAGCCTAACTAGCGGCGGGGGGACCCAGTACTTC. Extended through the reference TRBV7-2 and TRBJ2-5 proteins, this CDR3 yields the full variable domain: GAGVSQSPSNKVTEKGKDVELRCDPISGHTALYWYRQSLGQGLEFLIYFQGNSAPDKSGLPSDRFSAERTGGSVSTLTIQRTQQEDSAVYLCASSLTSGGGTQYFGPGTRLLVL.